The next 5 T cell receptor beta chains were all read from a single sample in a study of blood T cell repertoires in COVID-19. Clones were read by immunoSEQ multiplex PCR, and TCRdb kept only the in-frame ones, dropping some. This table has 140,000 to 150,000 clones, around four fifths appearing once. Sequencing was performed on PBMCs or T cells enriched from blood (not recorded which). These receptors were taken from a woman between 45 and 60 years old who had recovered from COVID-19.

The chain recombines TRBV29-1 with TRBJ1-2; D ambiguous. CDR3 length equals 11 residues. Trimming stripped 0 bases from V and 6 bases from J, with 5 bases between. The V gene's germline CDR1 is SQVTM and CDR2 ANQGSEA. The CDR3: CSVEDVNGYTF. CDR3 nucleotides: TGCAGCGTTGAAGATGTCAATGGCTACACCTTC.

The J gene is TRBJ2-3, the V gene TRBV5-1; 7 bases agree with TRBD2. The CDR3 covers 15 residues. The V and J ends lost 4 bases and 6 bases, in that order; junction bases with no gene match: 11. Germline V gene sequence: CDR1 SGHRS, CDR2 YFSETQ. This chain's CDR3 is CASSPTSREGDTQYF. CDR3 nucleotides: TGCGCCAGCAGCCCGACTAGCCGGGAAGGGGATACGCAGTATTTT.

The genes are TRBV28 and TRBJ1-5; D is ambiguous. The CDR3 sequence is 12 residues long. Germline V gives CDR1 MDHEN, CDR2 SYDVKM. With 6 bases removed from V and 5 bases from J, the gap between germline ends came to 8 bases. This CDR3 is CASSQMDQPQHF. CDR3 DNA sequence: TGTGCCAGCAGCCAGATGGATCAGCCCCAGCATTTT.

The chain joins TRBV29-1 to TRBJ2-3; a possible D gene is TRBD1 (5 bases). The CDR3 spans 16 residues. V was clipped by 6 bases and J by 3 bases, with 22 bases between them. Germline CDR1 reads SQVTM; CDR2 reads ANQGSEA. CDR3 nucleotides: TGCAGCGTAATTAGGGGAACAAGGATGAGAACAGATACGCAGTATTTT. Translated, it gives CSVIRGTRMRTDTQYF.

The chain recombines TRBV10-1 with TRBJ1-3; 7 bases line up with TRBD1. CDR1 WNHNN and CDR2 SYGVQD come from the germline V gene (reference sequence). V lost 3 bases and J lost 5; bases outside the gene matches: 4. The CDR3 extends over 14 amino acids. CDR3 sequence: CASSDGTARNTIYF. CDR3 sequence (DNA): TGCGCCAGCAGTGACGGGACAGCAAGAAACACCATATATTTT.